This T cell receptor beta chain was recorded in a study of graft-versus-host responses after intestinal transplantation. Turning to the study itself: Induction with anti-thymocyte globulin, then tacrolimus and steroids for 2 to 3 years, was given to all recipients.

The V gene's germline CDR1 is SGHTA and CDR2 FQGNSA. Trimming cost V 1 base and J 4 bases, with 7 bases left between them. The CDR3 length is 13 residues. The study, taken as a whole, reports: Recipient marrow contained GvH clones, some of which appeared first in ileum or blood. Within allografts, high graft-versus-host to host-versus-graft clonal ratios were seen among patients with graft-donor T cell macrochimerism.

Investigators plated roughly 200,000 CFSE-labeled responder cells together with roughly 200,000 irradiated stimulator cells labeled with violet dye. A sort after the reaction isolated proliferating CFSE-low CD3+CD4+ and CD3+CD8+ responders. Sequencing was performed with immunoSEQ multiplex PCR; in TCRdb, only in-frame clones are kept and a portion is missing. Of about 23,000 clones in the sample, 44% were seen once. This clone was counted only a few times. This sample includes further DNA sequences coding for the same CDR3. This chain connects TRBV7-2 to TRBJ1-1; TRBD1 is a possible D gene (5 bases). Specimen: alloreactive CD8+ T cells from a mixed lymphocyte reaction culture, collected before transplantation. Subset here: CFSE-low proliferating T cells sorted from roughly 6-day pre-transplant mixed lymphocyte reaction (GvH or HvG direction). The clonotype originates from a human patient who was an organ donor for intestinal transplantation. CDR3 nucleotide sequence: TGTGCCAGCAGCTTAGAAGGGGTCACTGAAGCTTTCTTT. This encodes CASSLEGVTEAFF.